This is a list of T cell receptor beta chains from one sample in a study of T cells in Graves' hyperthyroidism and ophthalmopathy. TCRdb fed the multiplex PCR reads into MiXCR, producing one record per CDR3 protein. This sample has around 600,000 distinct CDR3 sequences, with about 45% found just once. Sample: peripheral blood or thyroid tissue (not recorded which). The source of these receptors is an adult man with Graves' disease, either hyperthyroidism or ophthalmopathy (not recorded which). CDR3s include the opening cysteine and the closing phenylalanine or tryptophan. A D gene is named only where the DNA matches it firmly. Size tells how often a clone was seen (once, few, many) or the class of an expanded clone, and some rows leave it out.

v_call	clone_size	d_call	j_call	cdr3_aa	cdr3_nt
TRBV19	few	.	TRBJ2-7	CASSQSDYEQYF	TGTGCCAGTAGCCAGTCCGATTACGAGCAGTACTTC
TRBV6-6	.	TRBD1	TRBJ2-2	CASSSKTGRSGELFF	TGTGCCAGCAGTTCCAAGACAGGGCGATCCGGGGAGCTGTTTTTT
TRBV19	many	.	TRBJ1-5	CASWTKGQPQHF	TGTGCCAGTTGGACAAAGGGACAGCCCCAGCATTTT
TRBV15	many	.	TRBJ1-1	CATSRDTDPGTEAFF	TGTGCCACCAGCAGAGATACAGATCCTGGCACTGAAGCTTTCTTT
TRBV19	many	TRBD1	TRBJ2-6	CASRDRDLSGANVLTF	TGTGCCAGCCGGGACAGGGACCTCTCTGGGGCCAACGTCCTGACTTTC
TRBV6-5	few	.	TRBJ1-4	CASSAITGPNEKLFF	TGTGCCAGCAGTGCCATCACGGGACCGAATGAAAAACTGTTTTTT
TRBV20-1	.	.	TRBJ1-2	CSAREPQGNNYGYTF	TGCAGTGCTAGGGAACCGCAGGGGAACAACTATGGCTACACCTTC
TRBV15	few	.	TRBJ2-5	CATRTPASQETQYF	TGTGCCACCAGAACCCCGGCCTCCCAAGAGACCCAGTACTTC
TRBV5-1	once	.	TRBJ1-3	CASSTGGNTIYF	TGCGCCAGCAGCACTGGGGGAAACACCATATATTTT
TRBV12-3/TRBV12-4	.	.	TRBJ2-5	CASRQGDQETQYF	TGTGCCAGCAGGCAAGGGGACCAAGAGACCCAGTACTTC
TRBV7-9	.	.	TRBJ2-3	CASTRGGADTQYF	TGTGCCAGCACTCGAGGGGGGGCAGATACGCAGTATTTT
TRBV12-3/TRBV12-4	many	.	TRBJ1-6	CASSFAYNSPLHF	TGTGCCAGCAGTTTTGCTTATAATTCACCCCTCCACTTT
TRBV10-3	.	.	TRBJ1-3	CAISKDSSGNTIYF	TGTGCCATCAGCAAGGACAGCTCTGGAAACACCATATATTTT
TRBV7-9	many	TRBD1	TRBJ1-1	CASSPRQGGTEAFF	TGTGCCAGCAGCCCGAGACAGGGCGGAACTGAAGCTTTCTTT
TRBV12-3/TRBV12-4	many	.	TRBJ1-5	CASSWGDQPQHF	TGTGCCAGCAGTTGGGGGGATCAGCCCCAGCATTTT
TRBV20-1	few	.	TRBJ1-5	CSARPGAGQPQHF	TGCAGTGCCCGACCAGGGGCGGGTCAGCCCCAGCATTTT
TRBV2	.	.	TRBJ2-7	CASSEVEGDSLYGYTFGQYF	.
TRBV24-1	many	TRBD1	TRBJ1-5	CATSDSRTGMGKPQHF	TGTGCCACCAGTGATTCACGGACAGGGATGGGTAAGCCCCAGCATTTT
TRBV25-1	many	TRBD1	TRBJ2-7	CASSGDRLGPSEQYF	TGTGCCAGCAGTGGGGACAGGTTAGGGCCCAGCGAGCAGTACTTC
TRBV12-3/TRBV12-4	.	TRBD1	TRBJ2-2	CASSLSGGAGELFF	TGTGCCAGCAGTTTGTCAGGGGGTGCCGGGGAGCTGTTTTTT
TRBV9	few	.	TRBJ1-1	CASSRVRVLNTEAFF	TGTGCCAGCAGCCGCGTCAGGGTGCTGAACACTGAAGCTTTCTTT
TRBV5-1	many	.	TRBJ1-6	CASSLDGGQSNSPLHF	TGCGCCAGCAGCTTGGACGGGGGTCAAAGTAATTCACCCCTCCACTTT
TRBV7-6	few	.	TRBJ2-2	CASSLAKWERGAGELFF	TGTGCCAGCAGCTTAGCAAAGTGGGAGAGAGGTGCCGGGGAGCTGTTTTTT
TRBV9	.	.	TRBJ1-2	CASPRDSGNHGYTF	TGTGCCAGCCCACGGGACTCCGGAAACCATGGCTACACCTTC
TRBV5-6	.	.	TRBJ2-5	CASSLGRTQETQYF	TGTGCCAGCAGCTTGGGACGGACCCAAGAGACCCAGTACTTC
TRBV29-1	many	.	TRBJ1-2	CSVDESTTYGYTF	TGCAGCGTTGATGAGTCAACTACCTATGGCTACACCTTC
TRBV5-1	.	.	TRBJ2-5	CASSWAAAGPETQYF	TGCGCCAGCAGCTGGGCCGCGGCGGGGCCAGAGACCCAGTACTTC
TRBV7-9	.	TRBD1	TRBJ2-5	CASSSRQGVAETQYF	TGTGCCAGCAGCTCCCGACAGGGGGTTGCTGAGACCCAGTACTTC
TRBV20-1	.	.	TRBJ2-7	CSVERDSGYEQYF	TGCAGCGTTGAGCGGGACAGCGGCTACGAGCAGTACTTC
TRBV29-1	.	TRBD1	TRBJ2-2	CSDSGTGLTGELFF	TGCAGCGACTCCGGGACAGGGCTCACCGGGGAGCTGTTTTTT
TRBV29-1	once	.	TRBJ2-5	CSVPRGEALQETQYF	TGCAGTGTCCCCCGGGGTGAAGCGCTCCAAGAGACCCAGTACTTC
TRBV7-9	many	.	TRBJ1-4	CASSYGGTDEKLFF	TGTGCCAGCAGCTACGGGGGGACGGATGAAAAACTGTTTTTT
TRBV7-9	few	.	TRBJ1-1	CASKVEGHGKEAFF	TGTGCCAGCAAGGTGGAGGGGCACGGAAAGGAAGCTTTCTTT
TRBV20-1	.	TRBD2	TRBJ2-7	CSARTSGRPYEQYF	TGCAGTGCTAGGACTAGCGGGAGGCCCTACGAGCAGTACTTC
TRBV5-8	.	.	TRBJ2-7	CASSAGLEQYF	TGTGCCAGCAGCGCAGGGTTAGAGCAGTACTTC
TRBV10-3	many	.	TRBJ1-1	CASDIPENTEAFF	TGTGCCAGCGACATCCCTGAGAACACTGAAGCTTTCTTT
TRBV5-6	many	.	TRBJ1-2	CASSLGRSLYGYTF	TGTGCCAGCAGCTTGGGGCGGAGCCTTTATGGCTACACCTTC
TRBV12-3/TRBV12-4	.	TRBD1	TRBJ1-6	CASSLTRGHNSPLHF	TGTGCCAGCAGTTTAACCAGGGGGCATAATTCACCCCTCCACTTT
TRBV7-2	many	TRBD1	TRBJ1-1	CASSWTGGGTEAFF	TGTGCCAGCAGCTGGACAGGGGGAGGCACTGAAGCTTTCTTT
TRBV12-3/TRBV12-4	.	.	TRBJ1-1	CASSNGTEAFF	TGTGCCAGCAGTAACGGGACGGAAGCTTTCTTT
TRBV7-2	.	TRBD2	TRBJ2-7	CASSREAGLSSYNEQYF	TGTGCCAGCAGCCGGGAAGCGGGATTGAGCTCCTACAATGAGCAGTACTTC
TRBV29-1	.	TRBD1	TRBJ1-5	CSVGGQGSNQPQHF	TGCAGCGTTGGAGGACAGGGCAGCAATCAGCCCCAGCATTTT
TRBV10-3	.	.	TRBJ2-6	CAISEMGTGANVLTF	TGTGCCATCAGTGAGATGGGCACTGGGGCCAACGTCCTGACTTTC
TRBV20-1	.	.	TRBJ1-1	CSAREVLNTEAFF	TGCAGTGCTAGAGAAGTGCTGAACACTGAAGCTTTCTTT
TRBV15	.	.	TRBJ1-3	CATSRDSGKGNTIYF	TGTGCCACCAGCAGAGATTCCGGGAAAGGAAACACCATATATTTT
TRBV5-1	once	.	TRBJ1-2	CASSPGSGINYGYTF	TGCGCCAGCAGCCCGGGGTCGGGGATTAACTATGGCTACACCTTC
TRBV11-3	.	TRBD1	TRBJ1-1	CASSNPQGGEAFF	TGTGCCAGCAGCAACCCGCAGGGGGGTGAAGCTTTCTTT
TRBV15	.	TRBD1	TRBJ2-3	CATSKTGPTDTQYF	TGTGCCACCAGCAAGACAGGGCCAACAGATACGCAGTATTTT
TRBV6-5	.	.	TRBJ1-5	CAIRDGHNQPQHF	TGTGCCATCAGGGACGGACACAATCAGCCCCAGCATTTT
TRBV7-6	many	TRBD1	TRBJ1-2	CASSLTGGSDGYTF	TGTGCCAGCAGTCTCACAGGGGGATCTGATGGCTACACCTTC
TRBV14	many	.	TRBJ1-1	CASSSVGEAFF	TGTGCCAGCAGCTCTGTCGGAGAAGCTTTCTTT
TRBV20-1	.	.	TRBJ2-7	CSARDKRGFVYEQYF	TGCAGTGCTAGAGATAAAAGGGGGTTCGTATACGAGCAGTACTTC
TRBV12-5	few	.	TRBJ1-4	CASGQVNEKLFF	TGTGCTTCTGGGCAGGTTAACGAAAAACTGTTTTTT
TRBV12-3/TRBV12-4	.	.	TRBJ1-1	CASNPRRRQNTEAFF	TGTGCCAGCAATCCCCGTCGGCGACAGAACACTGAAGCTTTCTTT
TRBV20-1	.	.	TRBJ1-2	CSAGTSGDGYTF	TGCAGTGCCGGGACCTCAGGGGATGGCTACACCTTC